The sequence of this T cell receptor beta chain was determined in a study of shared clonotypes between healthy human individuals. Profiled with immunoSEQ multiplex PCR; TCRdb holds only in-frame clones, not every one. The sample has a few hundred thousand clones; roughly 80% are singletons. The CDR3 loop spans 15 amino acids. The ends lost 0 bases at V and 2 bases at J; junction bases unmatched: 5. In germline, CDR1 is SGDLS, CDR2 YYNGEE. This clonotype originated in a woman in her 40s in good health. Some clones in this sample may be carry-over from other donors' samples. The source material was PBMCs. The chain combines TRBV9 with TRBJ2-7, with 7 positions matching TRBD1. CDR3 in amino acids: CASSVDPGGPYEQYF. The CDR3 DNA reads TGTGCCAGCAGCGTAGACCCAGGGGGACCCTACGAGCAGTACTTC.